This TCR beta chain was profiled in a study of Ad26.COV2.S vaccination and SARS-CoV-2 variants. This clone turned up a few times. The treatment was: approximately 18 received Ad26.COV2.S at low or high dose, single or two shots; five or six received placebo; per-sample allocation not given. All samples were drawn on day 63, counting from the first vaccine or placebo injection. Profiling relied on immunoSEQ multiplex PCR, and the TCRdb table lists in-frame clones only, not all of them. Of 300,000 to 400,000 clones in the sample, about nine tenths were seen once. The CDR3 sequence is 11 residues long. The germline CDR1 and CDR2 sequences are SEHNR and FQNEAQ (reference sequence). V was pared by 11 bases and J by 6 bases, with 14 bases between.

This clonotype originated in a person aged 18-60 years who received the Ad26.COV2.S COVID-19 vaccine or a placebo. This material consisted of peripheral blood, taken in a trial of Ad26.COV2.S vaccine versus placebo. The chain is built from TRBV7-9 and TRBJ2-7; D could derive from TRBD1 or TRBD2 (5 bases each). CDR3 DNA: TGTGCCTCCCTGAGGGGTAGCGAGCAGTACTTC. It translates to CASLRGSEQYF.